The 10 T cell receptor beta chains listed next were all sequenced from one sample in a study of beta chain features in type 1 diabetes. Investigators reverse transcribed all isolated RNA, so they sequenced expressed TCRB transcripts. Assay used: immunoSEQ multiplex PCR; TCRdb lists only in-frame clones, some missing. The sample consists of around 250,000 clones, 25% to 30% of them appearing once. The sample consisted of central memory CD4+ T cells from blood. The receptors here all came from a man aged 25 to 40 in good health.

The rearrangement uses TRBV14 and TRBJ1-6; the D is unclear. From germline, CDR1 is SGHDN and CDR2 FVKESK. The V end lost 0 bases, the J end lost 9 bases, and 9 bases lay between the germline ends. The CDR3 extends over 14 amino acids. CDR3 DNA: TGTGCCAGCAGCCAAGATTTTGATGGTTCACCCCTCCACTTT. It yields the protein CASSQDFDGSPLHF.

This clone was recorded a few times. The J gene is TRBJ2-7, the V gene TRBV6-5, with D uncertain. CDR1 and CDR2 from the germline V gene are MNHEY and SVGAGI. V was trimmed by 6 bases and J by 2 bases, leaving 8 bases between them. CDR3 length equals 12 residues. DNA of the CDR3: TGTGCCAGCAGATCCGGAACCTACGAGCAGTACTTC. This sequence encodes CASRSGTYEQYF.

This clone was detected a few times. V gene TRBV28 combines with J gene TRBJ1-1; D ambiguous. Germline loops: CDR1 MDHEN, CDR2 SYDVKM. V gave up 6 bases and J gave up 7 bases, with 12 bases separating them. This CDR3 contains 12 residues. In nucleotides, the CDR3 is TGTGCCAGCAGATTGGGCAGTTATGAAGCTTTCTTT. Amino acids: CASRLGSYEAFF.

On this clone: Distinct nucleotide sequences in the sample also encode this CDR3. V and J are TRBV25-1 and TRBJ2-7; D unclear. V lost 2 bases and J 4 bases, leaving 3 bases between the germline ends. CDR3 length: 11 amino acids. Germline assignment: CDR1 MGHDK and CDR2 SYGVNS. The CDR3: CASSEGYEQYF. The CDR3, as DNA: TGTGCCAGCAGTGAAGGGTACGAGCAGTACTTC.

The genes are TRBV7-8 and TRBJ2-2; 8 positions agree with TRBD1. CDR1 and CDR2 from the germline V gene are SGHVS and FQNEAQ. V shed 10 bases and J 2 bases; nucleotides not matched to a gene: 6. The CDR3 spans 14 residues. The CDR3 sequence is CATLQGANTGELFF. CDR3 bases: TGTGCCACCTTGCAGGGGGCTAACACCGGGGAGCTGTTTTTT.

There are a few counts of this clone. The chain couples TRBV7-7 to TRBJ1-1, with D uncertain. V lost 1 base, J lost 1 base, and 4 bases lay in between. The V gene's germline CDR1 is SSHAT and CDR2 FNYEAQ (reference sequence). The CDR3 has 13 residues. The CDR3 loop is CASSLEQNTEAFF. The CDR3 nucleotides read TGTGCCAGCAGCTTAGAGCAGAACACTGAAGCTTTCTTT.

V is TRBV7-2 and J is TRBJ2-2; 8 nucleotides agree with TRBD2. CDR1 and CDR2 (germline): SGHTA, FQGNSA. The V gene end was trimmed by 5 bases and the J gene end by 6 bases; junction bases not matched to a gene: 11. CDR3 length: 16 residues. CDR3: CASSTEGLGRAGELFF. The CDR3 DNA sequence: TGTGCCAGCAGCACGGAGGGACTAGGTCGGGCCGGGGAGCTGTTTTTT.

The genes are TRBV30 and TRBJ1-3; no definite D call. The germline CDR1 and CDR2 sequences are GTSNPN and SVGIG (reference sequence). Trimming left V 2 bases short and J 0 bases short, with 8 bases between. This CDR3 contains 14 residues. The CDR3 here is CAWSRRNSGNTIYF. The CDR3 region has the DNA TGTGCCTGGAGTCGGCGGAACTCTGGAAACACCATATATTTT.

V usage is TRBV5-1 and J usage is TRBJ2-3; no firm D call. The V gene lost 0 bases and the J gene lost 0 bases, with 8 bases spanning the gap. CDR1 is SGHRS and CDR2 is YFSETQ in the germline V gene. The CDR3 is 15 amino acids. CDR3 nucleotide sequence: TGCGCCAGCAGCTTGGGGACCGCTAGCACAGATACGCAGTATTTT. It yields the protein CASSLGTASTDTQYF.

This clone showed up many times. This chain links TRBV7-2 with TRBJ2-3; no definite D call. The CDR3 extends over 11 amino acids. V lost 4 bases, J lost 9 bases, and 8 bases lay in between. Germline V gene lookup returns CDR1 SGHTA and CDR2 FQGNSA. The CDR3 loop is CASSSQTTQYF. The CDR3 DNA reads TGTGCCAGCAGCTCTCAGACGACGCAGTATTTT.